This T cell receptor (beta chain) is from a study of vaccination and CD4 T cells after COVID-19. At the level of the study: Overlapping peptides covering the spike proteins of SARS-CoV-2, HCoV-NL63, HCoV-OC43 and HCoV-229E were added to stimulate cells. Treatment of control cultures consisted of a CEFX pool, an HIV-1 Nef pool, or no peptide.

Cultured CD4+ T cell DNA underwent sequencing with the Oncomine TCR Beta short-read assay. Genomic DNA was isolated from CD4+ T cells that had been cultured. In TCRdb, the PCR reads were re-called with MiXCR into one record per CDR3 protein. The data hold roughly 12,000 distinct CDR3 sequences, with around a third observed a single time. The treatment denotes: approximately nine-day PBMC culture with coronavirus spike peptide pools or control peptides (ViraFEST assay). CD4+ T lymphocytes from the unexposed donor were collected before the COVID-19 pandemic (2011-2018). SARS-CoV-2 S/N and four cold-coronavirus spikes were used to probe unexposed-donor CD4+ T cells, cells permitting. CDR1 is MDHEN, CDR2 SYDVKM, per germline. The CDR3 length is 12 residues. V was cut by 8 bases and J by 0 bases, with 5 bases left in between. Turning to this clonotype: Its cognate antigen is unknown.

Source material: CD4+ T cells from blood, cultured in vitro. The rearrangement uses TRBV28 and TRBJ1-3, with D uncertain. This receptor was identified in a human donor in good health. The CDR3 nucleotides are TGTGCCAGCCTGAACTCTGGAAACACCATATATTTT. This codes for CASLNSGNTIYF.